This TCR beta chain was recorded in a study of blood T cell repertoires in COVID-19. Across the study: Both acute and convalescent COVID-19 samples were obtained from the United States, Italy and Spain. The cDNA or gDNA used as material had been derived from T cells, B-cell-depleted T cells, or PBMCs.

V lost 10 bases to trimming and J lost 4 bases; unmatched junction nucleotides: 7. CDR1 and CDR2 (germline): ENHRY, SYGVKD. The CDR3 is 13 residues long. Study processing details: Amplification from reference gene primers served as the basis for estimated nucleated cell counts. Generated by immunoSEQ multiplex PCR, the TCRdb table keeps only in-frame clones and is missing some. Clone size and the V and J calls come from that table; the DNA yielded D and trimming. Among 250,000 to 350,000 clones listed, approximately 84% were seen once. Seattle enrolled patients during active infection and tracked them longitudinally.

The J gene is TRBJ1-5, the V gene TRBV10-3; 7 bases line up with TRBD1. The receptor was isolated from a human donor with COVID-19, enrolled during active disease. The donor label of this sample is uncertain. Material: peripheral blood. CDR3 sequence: CATTGTENQPQHF. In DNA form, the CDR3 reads TGTGCCACCACCGGGACAGAGAATCAGCCCCAGCATTTT.